The entry below gives a single TCR beta chain sequence along with its context. Antigen specificity is unknown. Other DNA sequences in this specimen translate into the identical CDR3. The data were taken from a study of shared clonotypes between healthy human individuals. Trimming took off 4 bases at V and 2 bases at J, with 11 bases between the two ends. This CDR3 region has 14 residues. Germline V gene lookup returns CDR1 MNHNS and CDR2 SASEGT. CD45RA-negative memory and CD45RA+ naive subsets were split from the CD4+ cells. The study, taken as a whole, reports: Sharing across four donors was highest in naive CD4 (about 5%) and lowest in memory CD8 (0.4%).

Method: immunoSEQ multiplex PCR; TCRdb's copy keeps in-frame clones and lacks some. This table has 2 million to 3 million clones, roughly 93% appearing once. The sample taken for sequencing was naive CD4+ T cells from PBMCs. Subset of the sample: CD45RA+ positively selected. This sequence originates from a young man in good health. Some clones in this sample may be carry-over from other donors' samples. V is TRBV6-1 and J is TRBJ1-1, with D possibly matching TRBD1 (6 bases). CDR3: CASSVQGPNTEAFF. CDR3 in DNA: TGTGCCAGCAGTGTCCAGGGGCCCAACACTGAAGCTTTCTTT.